The 10 T cell receptor beta chains below all came from one sample that was sequenced in a study of PD-1 blockade in classical Hodgkin lymphoma. Each of the patients experienced relapse following autologous stem cell transplantation, and their brentuximab vedotin exposure differed. Libraries were prepared by immunoSEQ multiplex PCR; TCRdb keeps only in-frame clonotypes and omits some of them. The data contain 90,000 to 120,000 clones, nearly 90% of them singletons. The source material was peripheral blood mononuclear cells (PBMCs), sampled before the second cycle of nivolumab. The receptors derive from a human donor with classical Hodgkin lymphoma.

Within the sample, this clone is medium-sized. Here the CDR3 DNA reads TGTGCCAGCAGCTCCGGGACGGGGAACTATGGCTACACCTTC. Translating gives CASSSGTGNYGYTF. The rearrangement links TRBV13 to TRBJ1-2; D is possibly TRBD1 (5 bases). The germline gives CDR1 PRHDT, CDR2 FYEKMQ (reference sequence). The CDR3 consists of 14 residues. V shed 4 bases and J shed 2 bases, with 11 bases lying between them.

The chain has TRBV19 and TRBJ1-4; D gene ambiguous. Germline V gene lookup returns CDR1 LNHDA and CDR2 SQIVND (reference sequence). This CDR3 has 13 residues. Trimming pared 2 bases from V and 4 bases from J, leaving 5 bases between. The CDR3 DNA reads TGTGCCAGTAGTATATCTTTTAATGAAAAACTGTTTTTT. Its protein is CASSISFNEKLFF.

V is TRBV6-5 and J is TRBJ2-7; D may match TRBD1 or TRBD2 (5 bases each). The CDR3 totals 15 residues. The germline V gene has CDR1 MNHEY and CDR2 SVGAGI. Trimming took off 4 bases at V and 7 bases at J, with 20 bases between the two ends. The CDR3 DNA reads as TGTGCCAGCAGTTCGATCGGGACCCTAAAACGTGAGCAGTACTTC. It yields the protein CASSSIGTLKREQYF.

The rearrangement joins TRBV5-1 to TRBJ2-1; TRBD1 might be the D (5 bases). Trimming left V 4 bases short and J 3 bases short, with 14 bases between. The CDR3 is 15 residues long. CDR1 SGHRS and CDR2 YFSETQ come from the germline V gene. The CDR3 protein is CASSGQGWYYNEQFF. The CDR3 DNA reads as TGCGCCAGCAGCGGTCAGGGTTGGTACTACAATGAGCAGTTCTTC.

V gene TRBV7-6 combines with J gene TRBJ2-1, with 10 bases lining up with TRBD2. The CDR3 sequence is 15 residues long. Germline-derived CDR1 and CDR2 are SGHVS and FNYEAQ. The trim removed 5 bases at V and 4 bases at J, leaving 5 bases unmatched. This CDR3 reads CASSPSGSEYNEQFF. The CDR3 coding sequence is TGTGCCAGCAGCCCTAGCGGGAGTGAATACAATGAGCAGTTCTTC.

V gene TRBV6-5 combines with J gene TRBJ1-4; D gene unclear. V gave up 5 bases and J gave up 2 bases, with 12 bases separating them. The CDR3 has 15 amino acids. Germline CDR1 is MNHEY and CDR2 is SVGAGI. The CDR3 loop is CASSKEEGTNEKLFF. CDR3 coding DNA: TGTGCCAGCAGTAAAGAGGAGGGTACTAATGAAAAACTGTTTTTT.

The chain combines TRBV14 with TRBJ1-1, with a weak D call TRBD1 (6 bases). The V gene's germline CDR1 is SGHDN and CDR2 FVKESK. The CDR3 length is 17 residues. Between the trimmed V and J ends, which lost 0 bases and 4 bases, there was a span of 18 bases. The CDR3 region has the DNA TGTGCCAGCAGCCAAGATAGGGGGAAACAGTGGGGCACTGAAGCTTTCTTT. Its protein product is CASSQDRGKQWGTEAFF.

The J gene is TRBJ1-1, the V gene TRBV19, with D hard to call. Trimming removed 7 bases at V and 1 base at J, with 10 bases between. CDR1 is LNHDA and CDR2 is SQIVND in the germline V gene (reference sequence). The CDR3 has 13 residues. The CDR3 loop is CASTKQTNTEAFF. In DNA, the CDR3 is TGTGCCAGTACTAAACAGACGAACACTGAAGCTTTCTTT.

The V gene is TRBV5-8, the J gene TRBJ2-3, with 7 bases that match TRBD2. The CDR3 length is 14 residues. Per the germline V gene, CDR1 is SGHTS and CDR2 is YDEGEE. Trimming at V came to 1 base and at J to 5 bases, leaving 4 bases not matched to a gene. CDR3 DNA sequence: TGTGCCAGCAGCTTGAGCGGGACGGGAGATACGCAGTATTTT. Amino acids: CASSLSGTGDTQYF.

The V and J genes are TRBV6-5 and TRBJ2-2, with 11 bases matching TRBD1. CDR1 and CDR2 from the germline V gene are MNHEY and SVGAGI. The CDR3 has 16 amino acids. V was clipped by 2 bases and J by 6 bases; unmatched bases: 5. Here the CDR3 DNA reads TGTGCCAGCAGTTACCCTGGACAGGGGGCGCCCGGGGAGCTGTTTTTT. Protein: CASSYPGQGAPGELFF.